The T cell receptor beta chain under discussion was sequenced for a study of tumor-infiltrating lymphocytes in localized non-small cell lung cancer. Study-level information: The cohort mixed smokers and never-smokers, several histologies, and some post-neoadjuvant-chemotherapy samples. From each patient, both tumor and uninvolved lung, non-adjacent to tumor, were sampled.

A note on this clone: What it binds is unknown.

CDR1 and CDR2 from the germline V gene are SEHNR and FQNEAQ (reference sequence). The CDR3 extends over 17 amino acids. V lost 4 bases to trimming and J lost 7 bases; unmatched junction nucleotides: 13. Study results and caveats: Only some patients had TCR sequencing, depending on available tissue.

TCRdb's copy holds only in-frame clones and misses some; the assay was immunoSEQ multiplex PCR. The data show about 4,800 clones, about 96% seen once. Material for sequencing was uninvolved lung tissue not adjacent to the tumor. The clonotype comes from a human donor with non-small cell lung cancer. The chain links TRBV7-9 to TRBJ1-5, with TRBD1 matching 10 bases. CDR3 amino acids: CASSSGQGVDNQQPQHF. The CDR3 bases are TGTGCCAGCAGCTCCGGACAGGGGGTCGATAATCAGCAGCCCCAGCATTTT.